Listed below are T cell receptor beta chains from one sample, sequenced in a study of cytomegalovirus exposure and HLA in healthy donors. The protocol was immunoSEQ multiplex PCR, while the TCRdb copy is restricted to in-frame clones and leaves out a portion. This sample has under 150,000 clones, with roughly 73% found just once. What was sequenced was PBMCs. All receptors come from a human donor in good health. Both conserved end residues are part of each CDR3. Clone size, where shown, is once, few, many, or a class for clones that have expanded.

v_call: TRBV6-1
j_call: TRBJ2-4
clone_size: NA
cdr3_aa: CASSETAGGPDIQYF

v_call: TRBV10-3
j_call: TRBJ1-1
clone_size: few
cdr3_aa: CAISESTGGLRTEAFF

v_call: TRBV9
j_call: TRBJ2-7
clone_size: NA
cdr3_aa: CASSGSGGLSYEQYF

v_call: TRBV7-8
j_call: TRBJ2-1
clone_size: few
cdr3_aa: CASSQGGRLPNEQFF

v_call: TRBV4-1
j_call: TRBJ2-3
clone_size: few
cdr3_aa: CASSQGRLAGPSTDTQYF

v_call: TRBV7-9
j_call: TRBJ2-7
clone_size: NA
cdr3_aa: CASSLGRGGSYEQYF

v_call: TRBV28
j_call: TRBJ1-6
clone_size: NA
cdr3_aa: CASSLTGQGNSPLHF

v_call: TRBV7-9
j_call: TRBJ2-3
clone_size: NA
cdr3_aa: CASSLTGWRTDTQYF

v_call: TRBV5-4
j_call: TRBJ1-1
clone_size: NA
cdr3_aa: CASSFQGTNTEAFF

v_call: TRBV5-1
j_call: TRBJ2-3
clone_size: once
cdr3_aa: CASSWDRGSTDTQYF

v_call: TRBV15
j_call: TRBJ1-4
clone_size: NA
cdr3_aa: CATSRTTSTNEKLFF

v_call: TRBV19
j_call: TRBJ2-2
clone_size: NA
cdr3_aa: CASRGAREVGELFF

v_call: TRBV28
j_call: TRBJ2-7
clone_size: NA
cdr3_aa: CANSFSGTYSYEQYF

v_call: TRBV6-1
j_call: TRBJ1-2
clone_size: few
cdr3_aa: CASSPSRQGVGGYTF

v_call: TRBV29-1
j_call: TRBJ2-5
clone_size: NA
cdr3_aa: CSSWGRSGETQYF

v_call: TRBV25-1
j_call: TRBJ2-1
clone_size: once
cdr3_aa: CANQTWETYNEQFF

v_call: TRBV21-1
j_call: TRBJ1-2
clone_size: NA
cdr3_aa: CASRTKGACGRWNGYTF

v_call: TRBV7-9
j_call: TRBJ1-1
clone_size: NA
cdr3_aa: CSSQWDRGGDTEAFF

v_call: TRBV28
j_call: TRBJ2-2
clone_size: NA
cdr3_aa: CASSSPGLEDGGELFF

v_call: TRBV7-2
j_call: TRBJ2-3
clone_size: NA
cdr3_aa: CASSLGSGSTDTQYF

v_call: TRBV2
j_call: TRBJ2-3
clone_size: NA
cdr3_aa: CASNPGQGRTDTQYF

v_call: TRBV5-4
j_call: TRBJ1-6
clone_size: NA
cdr3_aa: CASSLDGVGALHF

v_call: TRBV4-1
j_call: TRBJ2-7
clone_size: NA
cdr3_aa: CASSQDHRGGEQYF

v_call: TRBV6-1
j_call: TRBJ2-1
clone_size: NA
cdr3_aa: CASRQVREQFF

v_call: TRBV7-8
j_call: TRBJ2-2
clone_size: NA
cdr3_aa: CASSQPERRSTGELFF

v_call: TRBV6-5
j_call: TRBJ2-2
clone_size: NA
cdr3_aa: CASSDGAGELFF

v_call: TRBV27
j_call: TRBJ2-5
clone_size: NA
cdr3_aa: CASSLAGAGTQYF

v_call: TRBV5-1
j_call: TRBJ2-3
clone_size: NA
cdr3_aa: CASGGGQGLQYF

v_call: TRBV29-1
j_call: TRBJ2-1
clone_size: NA
cdr3_aa: CSVDPLASHEQFF

v_call: TRBV6-6
j_call: TRBJ1-3
clone_size: NA
cdr3_aa: CASSYAAGAAGNTIYF

v_call: TRBV5-3
j_call: TRBJ1-2
clone_size: NA
cdr3_aa: CARSLRTRTNYGYTF

v_call: TRBV7-9
j_call: TRBJ1-1
clone_size: NA
cdr3_aa: CASSPLSGKAFF

v_call: TRBV7-9
j_call: TRBJ2-3
clone_size: NA
cdr3_aa: CASSLGTYSTDTQYF

v_call: TRBV19
j_call: TRBJ2-5
clone_size: NA
cdr3_aa: CASRPHQRGQETQYF

v_call: TRBV2
j_call: TRBJ2-5
clone_size: NA
cdr3_aa: CASRFSQETQYF

v_call: TRBV28
j_call: TRBJ2-6
clone_size: few
cdr3_aa: CASSPDAGTHRSGANVLTF

v_call: TRBV5-1
j_call: TRBJ2-1
clone_size: NA
cdr3_aa: CASSPAEAEQFF

v_call: TRBV30
j_call: TRBJ1-3
clone_size: NA
cdr3_aa: CAWRRQGMGGNTIYF

v_call: TRBV9
j_call: TRBJ2-3
clone_size: NA
cdr3_aa: CASSVGLAGGRGTDTQYF

v_call: TRBV6-5
j_call: TRBJ2-7
clone_size: once
cdr3_aa: CASSPREGGYEQYF

v_call: TRBV5-6
j_call: TRBJ1-2
clone_size: NA
cdr3_aa: CASSLGVGVNYGYTF

v_call: TRBV10-3
j_call: TRBJ2-1
clone_size: NA
cdr3_aa: CAITPGTSGYNEQFF

v_call: TRBV6-6
j_call: NA
clone_size: few
cdr3_aa: CASSYLRAQGNYEQYF

v_call: TRBV5-4
j_call: TRBJ2-5
clone_size: NA
cdr3_aa: CASSSGGETQYF

v_call: TRBV19
j_call: TRBJ2-1
clone_size: NA
cdr3_aa: CASSWEPILTSGKNEQFF

v_call: TRBV9
j_call: TRBJ1-3
clone_size: NA
cdr3_aa: CASSVEGLSLLNTIYF

v_call: TRBV27
j_call: TRBJ2-7
clone_size: NA
cdr3_aa: CASSLEQHYEQYF